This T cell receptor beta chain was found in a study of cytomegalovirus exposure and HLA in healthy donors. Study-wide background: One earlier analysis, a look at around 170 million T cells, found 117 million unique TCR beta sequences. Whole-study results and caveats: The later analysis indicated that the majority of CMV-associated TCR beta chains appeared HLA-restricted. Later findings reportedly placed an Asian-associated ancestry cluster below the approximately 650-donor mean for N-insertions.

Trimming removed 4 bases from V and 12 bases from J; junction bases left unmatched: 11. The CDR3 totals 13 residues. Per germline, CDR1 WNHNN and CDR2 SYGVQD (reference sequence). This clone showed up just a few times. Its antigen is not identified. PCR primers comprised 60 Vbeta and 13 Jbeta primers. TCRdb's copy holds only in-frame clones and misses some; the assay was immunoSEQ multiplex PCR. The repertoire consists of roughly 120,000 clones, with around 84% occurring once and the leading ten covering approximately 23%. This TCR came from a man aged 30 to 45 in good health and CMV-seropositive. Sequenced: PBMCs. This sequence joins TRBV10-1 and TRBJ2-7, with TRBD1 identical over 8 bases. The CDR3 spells CASSVSPGTGLYF. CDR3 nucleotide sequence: TGCGCCAGCAGTGTTTCGCCCGGGACAGGACTGTACTTC.